This TCR beta chain is from a study of Graves' ophthalmopathy and Graves' hyperthyroidism. RNA transcripts served as template for amplifying TCR beta CDR3 sequences. The workflow started with a first-round RT-PCR run with HTBI primers and then moved on to a second-round multiplex PCR. TCRdb used MiXCR to reprocess the multiplex PCR reads, holding one entry per CDR3 protein. The data show around 600,000 distinct CDR3 sequences, roughly 41% seen once. Germline CDR1 reads ENHRY; CDR2 reads SYGVKD. V was pared by 0 bases and J by 5 bases, with 14 bases between. This CDR3 has 15 amino acids. The table lists this clonotype with many counts. No antigen is known for it. CAS ≥3, NOSPECS ≥4, moderate-to-severe activity and duration under 3 months marked donors with ophthalmopathy. Additional autoimmune diseases, uncontrolled infections, pregnancy or lactation disqualified patients. Serum thyroxine and TRAb, along with clinical symptoms, thyroid ultrasound and orbital computed tomography, were what diagnosis relied on.

Study-level points and caveats: A 13-signature model separated ophthalmopathy from stable hyperthyroidism, almost 90% sensitivity, approximately 84% specificity.

Sequenced sample: peripheral blood. The V and J genes are TRBV10-3 and TRBJ2-7, with D perhaps TRBD1 (6 bases). This clonotype originated in an adult man with Graves' ophthalmopathy. CDR3 amino acids: CAISESARGRHEQYF. The CDR3 DNA sequence: TGTGCCATCAGTGAGTCGGCCAGGGGACGCCACGAGCAGTACTTC.